These 32 T cell receptor beta chains originate from one sample sequenced in a study of blood T cell repertoires in COVID-19. The repertoire was sequenced with immunoSEQ multiplex PCR; TCRdb's copy has only in-frame clones and lacks some. The repertoire holds about 90,000 clones, 92% seen once, with approximately 6% in the top ten. The sequencing sample was made of peripheral blood. Every receptor here comes from a woman aged 55-69 years with active COVID-19.

This clone has only one observation. The chain is built from TRBV28 and TRBJ1-5; no definite D call. Trimming removed 8 bases at V and 0 bases at J, with 14 bases between. The CDR3 has 15 residues. Germline lookup yields CDR1 MDHEN and CDR2 SYDVKM. CDR3 amino acids: CASRTPGFSNQPQHF. In DNA form, the CDR3 reads TGTGCCAGCCGAACGCCGGGTTTTAGCAATCAGCCCCAGCATTTT. Full variable domain (missing parts from reference TRBV28 and TRBJ1-5): DVKVTQSSRYLVKRTGEKVFLECVQDMDHENMFWYRQDPGLGLRLIYFSYDVKMKEKGDIPEGYSVSREKKERFSLILESASTNQTSMYLCASRTPGFSNQPQHFGDGTRLSIL.

As DNA, the CDR3 is TGTGCCAGCAGTTTATTGGGGGGAGGGCGTGAGCAGTTCTTC. Translated: CASSLLGGGREQFF. The rearrangement uses TRBV27 and TRBJ2-1; 7 nucleotides line up with TRBD2. CDR1 MNHEY and CDR2 SMNVEV come from the germline V gene (reference sequence). This CDR3 comprises 14 residues. Trimming at V came to 1 base and at J to 9 bases, leaving 6 bases not matched to a gene.

The gene calls are TRBV6-6 and TRBJ2-6, with 9 bases that match TRBD1. This CDR3 spans 16 amino acids. Trimming took 1 base from V and 4 from J; bases not matched to a gene: 2. CDR1 is MNHNY, CDR2 SVGAGI, per germline (reference sequence). CDR3 DNA sequence: TGTGCCAGCAGTTACTACAGGGGGCCAGGGGCCAACGTCCTGACTTTC. Translating it yields CASSYYRGPGANVLTF.

The V and J genes are TRBV28 and TRBJ1-5; the D gene is possibly TRBD1 (5 bases). The V and J ends lost 2 bases and 2 bases respectively, with 13 bases between them. Germline CDR1 reads MDHEN; CDR2 reads SYDVKM. The CDR3 has 16 residues. CDR3 DNA sequence: TGTGCCAGCAGTTTACCTCAGGGTGAGGGCAATCAGCCCCAGCATTTT. This translates into CASSLPQGEGNQPQHF. The full variable domain, completed using reference TRBV28 and TRBJ1-5, is DVKVTQSSRYLVKRTGEKVFLECVQDMDHENMFWYRQDPGLGLRLIYFSYDVKMKEKGDIPEGYSVSREKKERFSLILESASTNQTSMYLCASSLPQGEGNQPQHFGDGTRLSIL.

This sequence joins TRBV7-2 and TRBJ2-3; the D gene is possibly TRBD2 (6 bases). This CDR3 is built from 16 residues. Trimming took off 0 bases at V and 0 bases at J, with 10 bases between the two ends. CDR1 SGHTA and CDR2 FQGNSA come from the germline V gene. The CDR3 nucleotides are TGTGCCAGCAGCTTAGCCTGGGGGACTAGCACAGATACGCAGTATTTT. Its protein is CASSLAWGTSTDTQYF.

This chain joins TRBV6-5 and TRBJ1-2, with D possibly being TRBD1 (5 bases). The V end lost 4 bases, the J end lost 4 bases, and 16 bases lay between the germline ends. The CDR3 has 15 residues. CDR1 and CDR2 (germline): MNHEY, SVGAGI. CDR3 in DNA: TGTGCCAGCAGTTCTATCACTCAGGGAGGCTATGGCTACACCTTC. This codes for CASSSITQGGYGYTF.

V and J are TRBV4-3 and TRBJ2-3; weak D call: TRBD2 (5 bases). Germline V CDR1 and CDR2: LGHNA, YSLEER. The CDR3 sequence is 13 residues long. V lost 0 bases and J lost 6, with 7 bases in between. CDR3 DNA: TGCGCCAGCAGCCAAGAACCGGGGGATACGCAGTATTTT. Protein product: CASSQEPGDTQYF.

Only one count was recorded for this clone. The chain couples TRBV6-6 to TRBJ1-1; 7 bases fit TRBD1. V lost 5 bases, J lost 0 bases, and 6 bases stayed unmatched. Per the germline V gene, CDR1 is MNHNY and CDR2 is SVGAGI (reference sequence). The CDR3 is 15 residues long. CDR3 loop: CASSPRQGLNTEAFF. CDR3 bases: TGTGCCAGCAGTCCGAGACAGGGACTGAACACTGAAGCTTTCTTT.

V is TRBV29-1 and J is TRBJ2-3, with D perhaps TRBD2 (5 bases). V lost 6 bases and J lost 0, with 16 bases in between. From germline, CDR1 is SQVTM and CDR2 ANQGSEA. This CDR3 is 15 amino acids long. The CDR3 bases are TGCAGCGTGCTTGGACTGAAATCTAGCACAGATACGCAGTATTTT. Its translation: CSVLGLKSSTDTQYF.

The J gene is TRBJ1-5, the V gene TRBV28; TRBD1 matches at 9 bases. CDR3 size: 16 residues. Per the germline V gene, CDR1 is MDHEN and CDR2 is SYDVKM. J was trimmed by 6 bases and V by 6 bases; bases with no gene match: 12. CDR3 in amino acids: CASRIPQGAMVQPQHF. In DNA, the CDR3 is TGTGCCAGCAGGATCCCACAGGGGGCGATGGTTCAGCCCCAGCATTTT.

The V and J genes are TRBV9 and TRBJ2-5; 10 bases map to TRBD2. The J segment lost 2 bases and the V segment lost 4 bases, leaving 5 bases of the junction unmatched. CDR1 and CDR2 from the germline V gene are SGDLS and YYNGEE. The CDR3 length is 15 residues. CDR3 region: CASSSGLAAQETQYF. The CDR3 nucleotides read TGTGCCAGCAGCTCTGGACTAGCGGCACAAGAGACCCAGTACTTC.

The CDR3 spells CASSDAGTDLYGYTF. CDR3 nucleotides: TGTGCCAGCAGTGACGCCGGGACAGACCTTTATGGCTACACCTTC. The chain combines TRBV6-1 with TRBJ1-2; TRBD1 aligns across 7 bases. From germline, CDR1 is MNHNS and CDR2 SASEGT. V gave up 3 bases and J gave up 5 bases; unmatched junction bases: 9. The CDR3 is made up of 15 amino acids.

The chain employs TRBV5-6 and TRBJ2-1; 7 bases map to TRBD2. Germline V CDR1 and CDR2: SGHDT, YYEEEE. V trimming: 4 bases; J trimming: 0 bases; junction bases outside the gene matches: 10. The CDR3 runs to 17 residues. CDR3 in DNA: TGTGCCAGCAGCCTGCTGACCTCTAGCGGCTCCTACAATGAGCAGTTCTTC. Protein product: CASSLLTSSGSYNEQFF.

The V call is TRBV18, the J call TRBJ2-7; D unresolved. V lost 0 bases and J lost 6, with 6 bases in between. Germline CDR1 and CDR2: KGHSH and LQKENI. The CDR3 runs to 12 residues. The CDR3 reads CASSPPKSEQYF. CDR3 sequence (DNA): TGTGCCAGCTCACCACCTAAATCCGAGCAGTACTTC.

The rearrangement uses TRBV27 and TRBJ1-5; 7 nucleotides match TRBD1. From germline, CDR1 is MNHEY and CDR2 SMNVEV (reference sequence). The CDR3 sequence is 15 residues long. V shed 4 bases, J shed 2 bases, and the junction held 5 bases outside the gene matches. The CDR3, as DNA: TGTGCCAGCAGTTCTCAGGGGGTTGGCAATCAGCCCCAGCATTTT. Protein sequence: CASSSQGVGNQPQHF.

J is TRBJ2-7 and V is TRBV5-5; D is uncertain. V was shortened by 0 bases and J by 3 bases, with 4 bases between the two germline ends. Germline V gives CDR1 SGHKS, CDR2 YYEKEE (reference sequence). There are 12 residues in the CDR3. The CDR3 here is CASSLGHYEQYF. The CDR3 nucleotides are TGTGCCAGCAGCTTGGGACACTACGAGCAGTACTTC.

The J gene is TRBJ2-5, the V gene TRBV28; 10 bases agree with TRBD2. Germline assignment: CDR1 MDHEN and CDR2 SYDVKM. The CDR3 runs to 16 residues. V gave up 7 bases and J gave up 5 bases; unmatched junction bases: 13. The CDR3 region has the DNA TGTGCCAGCAATCCAATAGCGGGAGGTATTACCGAGACCCAGTACTTC. It specifies CASNPIAGGITETQYF.

This rearrangement joins TRBV5-1 to TRBJ2-1, with D perhaps matching TRBD2 (5 bases). V lost 2 bases and J lost 3, with 9 bases in between. Germline V gene data show CDR1 as SGHRS and CDR2 as YFSETQ. The CDR3 runs to 14 residues. The CDR3 DNA reads TGCGCCAGCAGCTTTGGACTGGTCTACAATGAGCAGTTCTTC. Amino acid sequence: CASSFGLVYNEQFF.

The count of this clone is one. The rearrangement uses TRBV18 and TRBJ2-1; tentatively, D is TRBD2 (5 bases). The CDR3 has 13 amino acids. The V and J ends lost 9 bases and 4 bases respectively, with 13 bases between them. CDR1 and CDR2 (germline): KGHSH, LQKENI. The CDR3 nucleotides read TGTGCCAGTTCCGGAGGCGGTTACAATGAGCAGTTCTTC. Translated: CASSGGGYNEQFF.

The J gene is TRBJ1-1, the V gene TRBV5-1; D ambiguous. V lost 3 bases and J lost 1, with 10 bases in between. The CDR3 spans 14 residues. Germline CDR1 SGHRS, CDR2 YFSETQ. The CDR3 DNA follows: TGCGCCAGCAGCTCAAGACTTACGAACACTGAAGCTTTCTTT. This translates into CASSSRLTNTEAFF. Based on the CDR3 plus reference TRBV5-1 and TRBJ1-1, the full variable domain is KAGVTQTPRYLIKTRGQQVTLSCSPISGHRSVSWYQQTPGQGLQFLFEYFSETQRNKGNFPGRFSGRQFSNSRSEMNVSTLELGDSALYLCASSSRLTNTEAFFGQGTRLTVV.

The CDR3 region is CASSVRGGELFF. CDR3 in DNA: TGTGCCAGCAGCGTCCGGGGCGGGGAGCTGTTTTTT. V is TRBV7-2 and J is TRBJ2-2; a weak D match, TRBD2 (5 bases). Deletions cut 5 bases from V and 7 bases from J, with 8 bases between. The CDR3 extends over 12 amino acids. The V gene's germline CDR1 is SGHTA and CDR2 FQGNSA.

J is TRBJ2-5 and V is TRBV19; the match to TRBD1 covers 8 bases. Germline assignment: CDR1 LNHDA and CDR2 SQIVND (reference sequence). J lost 4 bases, V lost 7 bases, and 11 bases had no gene match. This CDR3 contains 15 residues. The CDR3 coding sequence is TGTGCCAGTACCCCCCAGACAGGGGCTGGAGAGACCCAGTACTTC. It translates to CASTPQTGAGETQYF.

A single count supports this clone. The genes are TRBV19 and TRBJ2-7; 7 bases fit TRBD1. The ends lost 1 base at V and 2 bases at J; junction bases unmatched: 8. CDR1 and CDR2 from the germline V gene are LNHDA and SQIVND (reference sequence). The length of the CDR3 is 16 residues. CDR3 in amino acids: CASSIAPGQAAYEQYF. The CDR3 DNA follows: TGTGCCAGTAGTATAGCCCCCGGACAGGCAGCCTACGAGCAGTACTTC.

The CDR3 nucleotides read TGTGCCAGCAGCCCCCTACCCCCCAGCGGGAGGTCGAACACCGGGGAGCTGTTTTTT. The encoded protein is CASSPLPPSGRSNTGELFF. V is TRBV21-1 and J is TRBJ2-2; the D call in the table, TRBD2, was not verified against the DNA. TRBV21-1 is classified as a pseudogene. The CDR3 is 19 amino acids.

The rearrangement links TRBV11-2 to TRBJ2-5; TRBD1 might be the D (7 bases). Trimming took 5 bases from V and 5 from J, leaving 18 bases between them. The CDR3 has 15 residues. In germline, CDR1 is SGHAT, CDR2 FQNNGV. The chain's CDR3 is CASSAEGQTTETQYF. In DNA, the CDR3 is TGTGCCAGCAGCGCGGAGGGACAGACTACGGAGACCCAGTACTTC.

The chain is built from TRBV9 and TRBJ2-1, with 7 positions matching TRBD2. The ends lost 4 bases at V and 3 bases at J; junction bases unmatched: 7. This CDR3 has 15 amino acids. Germline assignment: CDR1 SGDLS and CDR2 YYNGEE. The CDR3 sequence is CASSLRAGVYNEQFF. The CDR3 coding sequence is TGTGCCAGCAGCCTAAGGGCGGGGGTCTACAATGAGCAGTTCTTC.

This sequence joins TRBV5-1 and TRBJ2-1; tentative D call: TRBD2 (5 bases). Trimming cost V 0 bases and J 6 bases, with 13 bases left between them. The CDR3 consists of 15 residues. Germline CDR1 and CDR2: SGHRS and YFSETQ. The chain's CDR3 is CASSLDAGSGNEQFF. DNA of the CDR3: TGCGCCAGCAGCTTGGACGCGGGTTCGGGCAATGAGCAGTTCTTC.

The chain uses TRBV28 and TRBJ2-7; the match to TRBD2 covers 7 bases. J was trimmed by 0 bases and V by 5 bases; bases with no gene match: 4. This CDR3 has 14 residues. The germline CDR1 and CDR2 sequences are MDHEN and SYDVKM. The CDR3: CASSPPSGSYEQYF. CDR3 DNA sequence: TGTGCCAGCAGTCCCCCTAGCGGCTCCTACGAGCAGTACTTC.

The chain has TRBV5-1 and TRBJ2-6; D is possibly TRBD1 (6 bases). The CDR3 sequence is 16 residues long. Trimming shortened V by 5 bases and J by 3 bases, and 15 bases separated the two germline ends. In germline, CDR1 is SGHRS, CDR2 YFSETQ. The CDR3 region has the DNA TGCGCCAGCAGAAATATAGGGGGAGTTGGGGCCAACGTCCTGACTTTC. Translated, it gives CASRNIGGVGANVLTF.

V is TRBV28 and J is TRBJ2-7; 11 bases line up with TRBD2. Germline assignment: CDR1 MDHEN and CDR2 SYDVKM. V gave up 6 bases and J gave up 5 bases; unmatched junction bases: 9. The CDR3 extends over 15 amino acids. The CDR3 nucleotides read TGTGCCAGCAGGCCCAGTAGCGGGAGGGGGAACGAGCAGTACTTC. Its protein product is CASRPSSGRGNEQYF.

The J gene is TRBJ2-1, the V gene TRBV3-1 (or the pseudogene TRBV3-2); D not certain. Germline-derived CDR1 and CDR2 are LGHDT and YNNKEL (reference sequence). V shed 0 bases and J shed 5 bases, with 8 bases lying between them. CDR3 size: 14 residues. The CDR3 sequence is CASSQEALNNEQFF. The CDR3 DNA reads as TGTGCCAGCAGCCAAGAAGCCCTGAACAATGAGCAGTTCTTC.

The CDR3 DNA reads as TGTGCCAGCAGACAGGGTTCCAGCAATCAGCCCCAGCATTTT. Translated, it gives CASRQGSSNQPQHF. The V and J genes are TRBV6-6 and TRBJ1-5; possibly TRBD1 for D (6 bases). Deletions cut 6 bases from V and 1 base from J, with 10 bases between. The germline gives CDR1 MNHNY, CDR2 SVGAGI (reference sequence). The CDR3 has 14 residues.